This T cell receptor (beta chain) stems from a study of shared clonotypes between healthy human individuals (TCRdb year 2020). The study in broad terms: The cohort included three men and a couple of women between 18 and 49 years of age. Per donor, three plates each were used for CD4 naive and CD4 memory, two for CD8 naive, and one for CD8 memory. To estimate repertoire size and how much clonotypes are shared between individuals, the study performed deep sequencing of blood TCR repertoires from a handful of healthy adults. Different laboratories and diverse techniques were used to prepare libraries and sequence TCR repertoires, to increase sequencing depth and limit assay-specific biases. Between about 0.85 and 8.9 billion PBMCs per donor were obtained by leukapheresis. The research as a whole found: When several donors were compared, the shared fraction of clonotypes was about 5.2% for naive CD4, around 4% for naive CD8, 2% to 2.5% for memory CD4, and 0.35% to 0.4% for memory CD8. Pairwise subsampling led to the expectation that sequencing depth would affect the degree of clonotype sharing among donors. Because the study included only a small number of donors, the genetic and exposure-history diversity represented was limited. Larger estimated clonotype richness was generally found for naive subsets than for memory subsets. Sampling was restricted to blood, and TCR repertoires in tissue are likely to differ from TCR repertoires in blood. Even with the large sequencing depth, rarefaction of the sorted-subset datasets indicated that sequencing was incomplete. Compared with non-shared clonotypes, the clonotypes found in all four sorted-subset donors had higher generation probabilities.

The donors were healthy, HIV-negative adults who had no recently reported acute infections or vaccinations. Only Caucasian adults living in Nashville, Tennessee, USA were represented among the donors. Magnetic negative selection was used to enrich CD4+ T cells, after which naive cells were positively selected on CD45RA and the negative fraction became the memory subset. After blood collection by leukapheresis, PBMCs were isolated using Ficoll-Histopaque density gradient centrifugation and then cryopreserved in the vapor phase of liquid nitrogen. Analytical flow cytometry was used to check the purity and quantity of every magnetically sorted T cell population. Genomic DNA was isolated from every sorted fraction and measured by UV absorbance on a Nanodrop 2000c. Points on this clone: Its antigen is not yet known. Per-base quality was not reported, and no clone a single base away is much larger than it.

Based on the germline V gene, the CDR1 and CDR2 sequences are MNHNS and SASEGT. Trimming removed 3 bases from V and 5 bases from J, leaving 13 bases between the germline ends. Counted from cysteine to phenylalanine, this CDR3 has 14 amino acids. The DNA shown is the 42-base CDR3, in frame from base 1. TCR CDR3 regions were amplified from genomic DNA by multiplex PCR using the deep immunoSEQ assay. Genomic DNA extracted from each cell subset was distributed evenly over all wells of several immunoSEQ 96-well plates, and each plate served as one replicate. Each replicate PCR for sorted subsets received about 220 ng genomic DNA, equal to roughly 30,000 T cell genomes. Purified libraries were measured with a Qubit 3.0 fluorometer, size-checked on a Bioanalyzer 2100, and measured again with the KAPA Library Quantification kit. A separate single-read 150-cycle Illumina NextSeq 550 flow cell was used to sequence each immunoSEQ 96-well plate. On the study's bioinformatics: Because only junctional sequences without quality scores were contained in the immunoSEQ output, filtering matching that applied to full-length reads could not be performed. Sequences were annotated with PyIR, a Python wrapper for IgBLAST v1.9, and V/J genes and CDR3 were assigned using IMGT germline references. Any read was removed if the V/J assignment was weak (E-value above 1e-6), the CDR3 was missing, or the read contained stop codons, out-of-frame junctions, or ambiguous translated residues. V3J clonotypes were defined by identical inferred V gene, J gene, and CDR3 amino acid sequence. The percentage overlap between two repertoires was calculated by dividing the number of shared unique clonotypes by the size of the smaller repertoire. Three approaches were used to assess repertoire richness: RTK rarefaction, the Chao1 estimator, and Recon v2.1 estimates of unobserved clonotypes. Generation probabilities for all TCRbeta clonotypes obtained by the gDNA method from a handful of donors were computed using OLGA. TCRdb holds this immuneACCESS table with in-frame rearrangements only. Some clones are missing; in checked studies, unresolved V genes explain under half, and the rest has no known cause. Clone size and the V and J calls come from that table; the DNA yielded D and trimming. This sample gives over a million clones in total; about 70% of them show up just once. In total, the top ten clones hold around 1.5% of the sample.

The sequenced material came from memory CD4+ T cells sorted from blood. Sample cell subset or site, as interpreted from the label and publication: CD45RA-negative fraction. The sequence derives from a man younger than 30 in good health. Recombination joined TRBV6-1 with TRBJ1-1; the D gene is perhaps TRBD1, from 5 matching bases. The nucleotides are TGTGCCAGCAGTGAGGTCAGGGTAGGGACTGAAGCTTTCTTT. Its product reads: CASSEVRVGTEAFF.